This TCR beta chain was documented in a study of early T cells in non-severe SARS-CoV-2 infection. Study in general: Unsorted whole-blood RNA was sequenced in bulk, leaving chains unpaired.

Attached unique molecular identifiers marked individual cDNA molecules. TCRdb used MiXCR to reprocess the 5' RACE reads, holding one entry per CDR3 protein. In the table there are around 94,000 distinct CDR3 sequences, about an eighth of which are singletons. This clonotype occurred many times. CDR3 length: 14 residues. Trimming pared 5 bases from V and 1 base from J, leaving 11 bases between. Germline assignment: CDR1 SGDLS and CDR2 YYNGEE. The rearrangement joins TRBV9 to TRBJ2-3; possible D gene TRBD2, 5 bases. The specimen was whole blood. The TCR comes from an adult who was a healthcare worker with PCR-confirmed SARS-CoV-2 infection or an uninfected control (not recorded which). The chain's CDR3 is CASSEAGGTDTQYF. The DNA for the CDR3 is TGTGCCAGCAGTGAGGCGGGCGGCACAGATACGCAGTATTTT.